The 13 T cell receptor beta chains below all came from one sample that was sequenced in a study of CD8+CD57+ T cells in acquired aplastic anemia. Genomic DNA was employed as the template in profiling TCR beta VDJ and CDR3. TCRdb reprocessed the reads via MiXCR and lists one record per CDR3 protein. Among 150,000 to 200,000 distinct CDR3 sequences listed, 50% to 75% were seen once. Input material: sorted CD4+, CD8+, or CD8+CD57+ T cells (not recorded which) from PBMCs. The origin of the receptors is a human donor with severe aplastic anemia or a healthy control (not recorded which).

V and J are TRBV9 and TRBJ2-1; D gene ambiguous. Trimming removed 4 bases from V and 6 bases from J, with 20 bases in between. The CDR3 has 16 residues. Germline V gene sequence: CDR1 SGDLS, CDR2 YYNGEE. DNA of the CDR3: TGTGCCAGCAGCCCCCATCCGAGCGCAATCTCCAATGAGCAGTTCTTC. Protein: CASSPHPSAISNEQFF.

V and J are TRBV5-8 and TRBJ2-5; 7 bases match TRBD1. The germline CDR1 and CDR2 sequences are SGHTS and YDEGEE. This CDR3 has 14 residues. J gave up 3 bases and V 3 bases, and 5 bases lay outside the gene matches. CDR3 protein: CASSSYGTEETQYF. CDR3 bases: TGTGCCAGCAGCTCATATGGGACAGAAGAGACCCAGTACTTC.

The genes are TRBV7-9 and TRBJ2-7, with 11 bases aligning to TRBD2. Germline trimming cut 1 base from V and 0 bases from J; bases unmatched to any gene: 5. Germline assignment: CDR1 SEHNR and CDR2 FQNEAQ (reference sequence). The CDR3 is 17 residues long. The CDR3 DNA follows: TGTGCCAGCAGCTTAGGGACTAGCGGGCAACCCTCCTACGAGCAGTACTTC. Protein: CASSLGTSGQPSYEQYF.

The rearrangement uses TRBV20-1 and TRBJ2-1, with 15 bases fitting TRBD2. Germline CDR1 DFQATT, CDR2 SNEGSKA (reference sequence). This CDR3 is 16 amino acids long. The trim removed 0 bases at V and 7 bases at J, leaving 4 bases unmatched. CDR3 sequence reads: CSARDHGTSGRNEQFF. In DNA, the CDR3 is TGCAGTGCTAGAGATCATGGGACTAGCGGGAGGAATGAGCAGTTCTTC.

The J gene is TRBJ2-5, the V gene TRBV5-6; TRBD2 matches 8 bases. Trimming cost V 1 base and J 4 bases; bases outside gene matches: 9. In germline, CDR1 is SGHDT, CDR2 YYEEEE. The CDR3 consists of 16 residues. The CDR3, as DNA: TGTGCCAGCAGCTTGTGGATAGCGGGGTCCGGAGAGACCCAGTACTTC. Translation gives CASSLWIAGSGETQYF.

In the case of this clonotype: A junction end diverges from the germline sequence, so it may reflect a read error. V and J are TRBV7-9 and TRBJ2-5; 10 bases map to TRBD2. From germline, CDR1 is SEHNR and CDR2 FQNEAQ (reference sequence). The CDR3 spans 15 residues. The CDR3 nucleotides read TGCGCCAGCAGCACAGCGGGAGGGCCCGGAGAGACCCAGTACTTC. This sequence encodes CASSTAGGPGETQYF.

A note on this clonotype: The junction differs from germline at one of its ends, possibly a read error. The V and J genes are TRBV20-1 and TRBJ2-1, with 7 nucleotides matching TRBD1. This CDR3 region has 15 residues. The V gene's germline CDR1 is DFQATT and CDR2 SNEGSKA (reference sequence). Here the CDR3 DNA reads TGCAGTGCTAGCGACAGGGCGGTAGGAGTAAATGAGCAGCTCTTC. Protein: CSASDRAVGVNEQLF.

For this clonotype: Without the conserved terminal phenylalanine or tryptophan, this CDR3 likely stems from a read error. This rearrangement joins TRBV20-1 to TRBJ1-1; D possibly corresponds to TRBD1 (5 bases). Germline V gene lookup returns CDR1 DFQATT and CDR2 SNEGSKA (reference sequence). The CDR3 covers 14 residues. The V gene lost 3 bases and the J gene lost 2 bases, with 13 bases spanning the gap. In nucleotides, the CDR3 is TGCAGTGCTAGTAACAGGAAAACCAACACTGAAGCTTTCCTT. It encodes CSASNRKTNTEAFL.

The V call is TRBV20-1, the J call TRBJ1-3; D unclear. The CDR3 is made up of 13 amino acids. The V end lost 6 bases, the J end lost 2 bases, and 11 bases lay between the germline ends. CDR1 is DFQATT, CDR2 SNEGSKA, per germline (reference sequence). The CDR3 coding sequence is TGCAGTGCGCCGACCGCGGCTGGAAACACCATATATTTT. Residues: CSAPTAAGNTIYF.

The gene calls are TRBV12-3 or TRBV12-4 and TRBJ1-5, with a weak D call TRBD1 (5 bases). Trimming shortened V by 3 bases and J by 0 bases, and 15 bases separated the two germline ends. The CDR3 spans 17 residues. In DNA form, the CDR3 reads TGTGCCAGCAGTTTCGACGACAGCCTCTATAGCAATCAGCCCCAGCATTTT. The encoded protein is CASSFDDSLYSNQPQHF.

The gene calls are TRBV9 and TRBJ2-7; D assignment may be TRBD1 or TRBD2 (5 bases each). The ends were cut back, 2 bases at V and 6 bases at J, with 30 bases in the middle. The CDR3 has 19 amino acids. Germline V gene sequence: CDR1 SGDLS, CDR2 YYNGEE. CDR3 DNA sequence: TGTGCCAGCAGCGTGGGCCTCCGACCTGGGGGAGCCTTAAAATCCGAGCAGTACTTC. This sequence encodes CASSVGLRPGGALKSEQYF.

This clonotype was recorded at least ten times. The rearrangement uses TRBV27 and TRBJ1-1; D gene ambiguous. Trimming pared 3 bases from V and 4 bases from J, leaving 6 bases between. Per the germline V gene, CDR1 is MNHEY and CDR2 is SMNVEV (reference sequence). The CDR3 consists of 12 residues. This CDR3 reads CASSFSGTEAFF. In nucleotides, the CDR3 is TGTGCCAGCAGTTTTAGTGGCACTGAAGCTTTCTTT.

In the case of this clonotype: One base away lies a much larger clone, so this may be a sequencing read error. The V gene is TRBV6-2 or TRBV6-3, the J gene TRBJ2-7, with D possibly being TRBD2 (5 bases). CDR3 length: 12 residues. From germline, CDR1 is MNHEY and CDR2 SVGEGT. The V end lost 4 bases, the J end lost 4 bases, and 8 bases lay between the germline ends. The CDR3 loop is CASSFTGYEQYF. The CDR3 coding sequence is TGTGCCAGCAGTTTCACGGGGTACGAGCAGTACTTC.